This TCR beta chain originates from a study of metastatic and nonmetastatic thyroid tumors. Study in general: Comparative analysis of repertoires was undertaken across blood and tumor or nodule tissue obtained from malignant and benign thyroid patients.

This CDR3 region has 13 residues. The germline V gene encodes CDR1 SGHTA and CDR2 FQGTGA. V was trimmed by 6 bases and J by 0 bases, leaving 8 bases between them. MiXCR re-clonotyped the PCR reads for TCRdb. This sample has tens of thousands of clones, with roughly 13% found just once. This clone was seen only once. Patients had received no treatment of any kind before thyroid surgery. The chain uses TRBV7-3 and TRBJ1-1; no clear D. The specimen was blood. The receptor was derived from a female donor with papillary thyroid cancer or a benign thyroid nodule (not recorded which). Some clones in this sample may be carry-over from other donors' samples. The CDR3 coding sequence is TGTGCCAGCAGTAAAACCCTGAACACTGAAGCTTTCTTT. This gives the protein CASSKTLNTEAFF.